This T cell receptor (beta chain) was identified during a study of early stage breast cancer tumors. TCRdb keeps only in-frame clones here, not all; method: immunoSEQ multiplex PCR. The profile shows around 40,000 clones, over 70% of them singletons. General study points: Enriched TCRB sequences shared across patients were mostly commonly generated sequences. Tumor and normal breast were distinguished via blood comparison in most of the 16 patients.

Trimming took 2 bases from V and 3 from J, leaving 3 bases between them. Per the germline V gene, CDR1 is SGHRS and CDR2 is YFSETQ. The CDR3 has 11 residues. To note about this clone: Its antigen is as yet unknown.

This TCR derives from a person aged 55 to 75 with breast cancer. J is TRBJ2-7 and V is TRBV5-1; no clear D. The sequenced sample consisted of blood. CDR3: CASSLNYEQYF. The CDR3 bases are TGCGCCAGCAGCTTAAACTACGAGCAGTACTTC.